This T cell receptor beta chain comes out of a study of blood T cells in healthy people across ages. It was with a sample-barcoded 5' primer and a J-beta primer mix that a second PCR of about 6 to 12 cycles was run. With 12 random nucleotides, a template-switch adaptor tagged each individual cDNA molecule. A single record per CDR3 protein comes from TCRdb applying MiXCR to the 5' RACE reads. The table shows roughly 1,700,000 distinct CDR3 sequences, with about 30% occurring only once. For this clonotype: A much larger clone differs from this one at a single base, so this may be a read error.

The CDR3 has 17 residues. Germline values: CDR1 ENHRY, CDR2 SYGVKD. The specimen was blood. The source is a woman aged 25 to 39 in good health. V is TRBV10-3 and J is TRBJ2-7; TRBD2 aligns across 10 bases. CDR3 loop: CAIGESILSGGAYEQYF. The CDR3 bases are TGTGCCATCGGTGAGTCGATCTTAAGCGGGGGGGCCTACGAGCAGTACTTC.